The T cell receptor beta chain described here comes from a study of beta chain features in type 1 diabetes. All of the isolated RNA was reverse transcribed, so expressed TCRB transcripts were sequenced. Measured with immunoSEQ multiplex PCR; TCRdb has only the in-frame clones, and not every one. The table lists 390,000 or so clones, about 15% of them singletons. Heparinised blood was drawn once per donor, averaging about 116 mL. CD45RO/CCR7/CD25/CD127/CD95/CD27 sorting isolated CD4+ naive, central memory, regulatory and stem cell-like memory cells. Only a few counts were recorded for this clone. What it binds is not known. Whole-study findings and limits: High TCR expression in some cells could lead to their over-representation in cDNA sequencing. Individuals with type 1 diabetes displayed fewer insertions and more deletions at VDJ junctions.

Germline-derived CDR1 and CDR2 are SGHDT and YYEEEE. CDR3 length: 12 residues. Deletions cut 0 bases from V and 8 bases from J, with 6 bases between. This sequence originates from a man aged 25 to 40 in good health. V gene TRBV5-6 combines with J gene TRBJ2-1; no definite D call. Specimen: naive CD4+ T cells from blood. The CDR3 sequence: CASSLVSYEQFF. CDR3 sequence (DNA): TGTGCCAGCAGCTTGGTTTCGTATGAGCAGTTCTTC.